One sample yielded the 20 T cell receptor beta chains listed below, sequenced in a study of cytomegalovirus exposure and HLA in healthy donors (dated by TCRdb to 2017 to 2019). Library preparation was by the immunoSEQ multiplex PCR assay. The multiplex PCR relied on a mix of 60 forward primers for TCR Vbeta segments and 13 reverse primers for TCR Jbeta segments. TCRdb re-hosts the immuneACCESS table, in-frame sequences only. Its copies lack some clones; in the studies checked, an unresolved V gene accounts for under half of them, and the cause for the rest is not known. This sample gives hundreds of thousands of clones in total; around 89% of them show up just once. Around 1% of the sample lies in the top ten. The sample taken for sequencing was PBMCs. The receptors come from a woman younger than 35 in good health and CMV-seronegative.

The CDR3 protein is CASSVRTGPYEQYF. The CDR3 DNA sequence: TGTGCCAGCAGTGTTCGGACAGGCCCTTACGAGCAGTACTTC. The chain links TRBV6-5 to TRBJ2-7; TRBD1 agrees at 7 bases. This CDR3 is 14 amino acids long. The V gene's germline CDR1 is MNHEY and CDR2 SVGAGI. J was trimmed by 4 bases and V by 5 bases; bases with no gene match: 8.

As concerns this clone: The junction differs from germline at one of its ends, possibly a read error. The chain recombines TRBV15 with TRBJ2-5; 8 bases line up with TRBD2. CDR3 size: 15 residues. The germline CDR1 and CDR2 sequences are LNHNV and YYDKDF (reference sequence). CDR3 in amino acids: CATSRDVSGEETQYF. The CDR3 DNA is TGTGCTACCAGCAGAGATGTTAGCGGGGAAGAGACCCAGTACTTC.

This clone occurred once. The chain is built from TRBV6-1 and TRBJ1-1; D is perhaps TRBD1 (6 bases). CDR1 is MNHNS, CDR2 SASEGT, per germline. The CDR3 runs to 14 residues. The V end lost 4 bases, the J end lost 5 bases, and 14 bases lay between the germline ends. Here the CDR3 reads CASSAGGAWTEAFF. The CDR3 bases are TGTGCCAGCAGTGCTGGGGGGGCATGGACTGAAGCTTTCTTT.

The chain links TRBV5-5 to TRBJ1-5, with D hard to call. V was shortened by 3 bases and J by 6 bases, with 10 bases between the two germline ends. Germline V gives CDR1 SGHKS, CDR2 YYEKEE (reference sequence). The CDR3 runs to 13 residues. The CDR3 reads CASSSREGQPQHF. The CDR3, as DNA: TGTGCCAGCAGCTCGAGGGAGGGTCAGCCCCAGCATTTT.

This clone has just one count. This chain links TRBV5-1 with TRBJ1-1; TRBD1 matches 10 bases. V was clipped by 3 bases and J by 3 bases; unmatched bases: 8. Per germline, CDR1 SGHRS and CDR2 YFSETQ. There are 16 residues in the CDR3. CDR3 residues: CASSWGADRGYTEAFF. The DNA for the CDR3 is TGCGCCAGCAGCTGGGGAGCGGACAGGGGGTACACTGAAGCTTTCTTT.

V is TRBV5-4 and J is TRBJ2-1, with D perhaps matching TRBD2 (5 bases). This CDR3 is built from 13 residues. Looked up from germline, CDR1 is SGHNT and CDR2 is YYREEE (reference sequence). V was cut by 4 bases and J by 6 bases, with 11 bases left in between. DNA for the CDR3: TGTGCCAGCAGCAGAGGAGGTGGCAATGAGCAGTTCTTC. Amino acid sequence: CASSRGGGNEQFF.

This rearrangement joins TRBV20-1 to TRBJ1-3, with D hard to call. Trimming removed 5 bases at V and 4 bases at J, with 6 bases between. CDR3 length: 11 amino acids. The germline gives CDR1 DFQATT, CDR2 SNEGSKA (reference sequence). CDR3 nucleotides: TGCAGTGCTCTTTCCGGAAACACCATATATTTT. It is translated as CSALSGNTIYF.

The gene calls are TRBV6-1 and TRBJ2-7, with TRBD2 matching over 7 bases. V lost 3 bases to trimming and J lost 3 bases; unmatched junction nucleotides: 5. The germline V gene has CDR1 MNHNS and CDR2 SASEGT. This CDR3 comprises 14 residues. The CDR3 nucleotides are TGTGCCAGCAGTGAGATACTAGCGTTCTACGAGCAGTACTTC. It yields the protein CASSEILAFYEQYF.

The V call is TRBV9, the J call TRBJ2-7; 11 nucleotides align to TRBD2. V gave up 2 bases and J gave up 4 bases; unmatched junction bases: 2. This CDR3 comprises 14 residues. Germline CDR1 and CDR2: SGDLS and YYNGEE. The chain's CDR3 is CASSVGLADYEQYF. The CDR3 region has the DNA TGTGCCAGCAGCGTGGGACTAGCGGATTACGAGCAGTACTTC.

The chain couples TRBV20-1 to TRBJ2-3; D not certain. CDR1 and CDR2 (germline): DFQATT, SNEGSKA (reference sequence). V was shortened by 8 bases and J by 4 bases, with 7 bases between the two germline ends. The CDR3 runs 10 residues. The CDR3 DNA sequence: TGCAGTCCAACAGCAGATACGCAGTATTTT. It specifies CSPTADTQYF.

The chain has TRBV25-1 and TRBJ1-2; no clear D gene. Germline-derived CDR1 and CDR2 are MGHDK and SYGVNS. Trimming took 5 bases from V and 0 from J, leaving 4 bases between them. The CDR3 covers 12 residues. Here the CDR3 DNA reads TGTGCCAGCAGTCGGGCTAACTATGGCTACACCTTC. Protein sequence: CASSRANYGYTF.

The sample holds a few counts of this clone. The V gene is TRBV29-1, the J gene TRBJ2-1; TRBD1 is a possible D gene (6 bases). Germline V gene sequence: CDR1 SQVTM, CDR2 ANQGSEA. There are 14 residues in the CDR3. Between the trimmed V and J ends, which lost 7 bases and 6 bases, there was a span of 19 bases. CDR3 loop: CSADRARGPNEQFF. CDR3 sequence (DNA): TGCAGCGCCGACCGGGCCAGGGGCCCCAATGAGCAGTTCTTC.

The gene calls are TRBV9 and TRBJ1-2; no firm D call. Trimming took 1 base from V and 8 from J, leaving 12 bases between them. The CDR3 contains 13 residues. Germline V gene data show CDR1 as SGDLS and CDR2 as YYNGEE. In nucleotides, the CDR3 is TGTGCCAGCAGCGTAACAGCATCTTGGGGCTACACCTTC. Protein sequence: CASSVTASWGYTF.

This CDR3 is CASSLRAGTLGGELFF. CDR3 nucleotide sequence: TGCGCCAGCAGCCTCAGAGCCGGGACACTTGGCGGGGAGCTGTTTTTT. The rearrangement joins TRBV5-1 to TRBJ2-2; possibly TRBD1 for D (6 bases). The CDR3 is made up of 16 amino acids. V lost 4 bases, J lost 7 bases, and 20 bases lay in between. Germline assignment: CDR1 SGHRS and CDR2 YFSETQ.

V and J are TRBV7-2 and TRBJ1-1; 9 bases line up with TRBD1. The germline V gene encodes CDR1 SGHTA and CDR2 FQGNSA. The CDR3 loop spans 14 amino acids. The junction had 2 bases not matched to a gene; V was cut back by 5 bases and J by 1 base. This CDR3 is CASSAQGANTEAFF. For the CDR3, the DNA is TGTGCCAGCAGCGCACAGGGGGCGAACACTGAAGCTTTCTTT.

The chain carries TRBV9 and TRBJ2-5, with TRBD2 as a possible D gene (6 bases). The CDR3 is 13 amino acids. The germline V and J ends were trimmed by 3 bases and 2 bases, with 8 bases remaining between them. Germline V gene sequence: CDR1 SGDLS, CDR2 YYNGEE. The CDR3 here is CASSGLEQETQYF. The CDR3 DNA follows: TGTGCCAGCAGCGGACTAGAGCAAGAGACCCAGTACTTC.

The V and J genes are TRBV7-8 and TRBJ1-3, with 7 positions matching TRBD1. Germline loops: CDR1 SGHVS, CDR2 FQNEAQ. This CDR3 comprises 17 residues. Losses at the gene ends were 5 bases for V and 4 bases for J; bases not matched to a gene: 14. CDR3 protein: CASSVRARDSGGNTIYF. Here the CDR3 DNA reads TGTGCCAGCAGCGTCCGGGCCCGGGACAGCGGAGGAAACACCATATATTTT.

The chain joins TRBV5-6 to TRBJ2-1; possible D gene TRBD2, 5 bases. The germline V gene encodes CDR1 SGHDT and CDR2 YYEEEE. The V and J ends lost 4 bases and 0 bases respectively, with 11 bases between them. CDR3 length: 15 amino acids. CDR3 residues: CASSGSLFSYNEQFF. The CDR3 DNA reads TGTGCCAGCAGCGGGAGCCTTTTCTCCTACAATGAGCAGTTCTTC.

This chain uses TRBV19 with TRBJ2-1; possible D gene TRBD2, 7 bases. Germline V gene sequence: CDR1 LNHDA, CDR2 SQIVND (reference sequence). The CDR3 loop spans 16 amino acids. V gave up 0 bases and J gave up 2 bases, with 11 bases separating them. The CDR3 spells CASSIDGGGPYNEQFF. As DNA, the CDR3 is TGTGCCAGTAGTATAGATGGGGGGGGGCCCTACAATGAGCAGTTCTTC.

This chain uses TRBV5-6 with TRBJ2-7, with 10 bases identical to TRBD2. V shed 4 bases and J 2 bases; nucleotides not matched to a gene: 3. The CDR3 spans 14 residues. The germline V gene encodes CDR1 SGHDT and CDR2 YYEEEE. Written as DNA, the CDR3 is TGTGCCAGCAGCCCAACTAGCGGGGCCTACGAGCAGTACTTC. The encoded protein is CASSPTSGAYEQYF. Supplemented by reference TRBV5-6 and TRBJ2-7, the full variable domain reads DAGVTQSPTHLIKTRGQQVTLRCSPKSGHDTVSWYQQALGQGPQFIFQYYEEEERQRGNFPDRFSGHQFPNYSSELNVNALLLGDSALYLCASSPTSGAYEQYFGPGTRLTVT.